This T cell receptor beta chain was documented in a study of T cell responses to AZD1222 COVID-19 vaccine. V lost 0 bases to trimming and J lost 8 bases, with 12 bases between them. Germline CDR1 reads SGHNT; CDR2 reads YYREEE (reference sequence). There are 15 residues in the CDR3. A few counts support this clone. No antigen is known for it. Clones were read by immunoSEQ multiplex PCR, and TCRdb kept only the in-frame ones, dropping some. The table shows about 80,000 clones, with over 75% occurring only once. General observations from the study: With two AZD1222 doses given, Spike-specific TCR breadth and depth both rose. Donors were largely white British and mainly female; clonal diversity was possibly underestimated. Regions 160-218 and 743-854 held dominance among vaccine-associated CD4 TCRs, which spanned spike. Baseline antibody screening turned up just a handful of seropositive AZD1222 recipients.

The input for sequencing was peripheral blood, taken 28 days after the second AZD1222 dose. The V and J genes are TRBV5-4 and TRBJ1-6; D might be TRBD1 (6 bases). The source of this sequence is an adult who received the AZD1222 COVID-19 vaccine. The CDR3 loop reads CASSLEGGFDSPLHF. CDR3 DNA: TGTGCCAGCAGCTTGGAGGGGGGTTTCGATTCACCCCTCCACTTT.